This entry concerns a single TCR beta chain. Its recognized antigen is unknown. No base-level quality is on record; no much larger clone is a single base apart. Sequences SGHAT (CDR1) and FQNNGV (CDR2) are obtained from the germline V gene. Taken from cysteine to phenylalanine, the CDR3 has 16 residues. Kept here is only the CDR3 DNA, which spans 48 bases and is read in frame from base 1. V is clipped by 1 base and J by 9 bases, and the sequence between their germline boundaries is 19 bases long. The library was generated by the immunoSEQ multiplex PCR assay. Processing in the source paper ran as follows. During preprocessing, nonproductive sequences were removed, along with CDR3s that did not begin with C, did not end with F or W, or were shorter than 7 amino acids. The MANAFEST web app identified antigen-specific clonotypes based on expansion compared with the reference and other culture wells. A clone was considered positive if the clone showed significant expansion compared with the reference culture in 2 of 3 replicate wells at an FDR below 0.05. Positive clones also required significant expansion versus all other tandem wells and an odds ratio above 5. Pairwise Levenshtein distance, computed with the stringdist R package after three terminal residues were trimmed from each end, was used as the measure of CDR3 homology. TCRdb obtained this table from immuneACCESS and retained in-frame rearrangements with V and J assigned. These tables miss some clones; where compared with another copy, unresolved V genes account for less than half of the shortfall, and the remainder is unexplained. D and trimming were read from the DNA, whereas the V and J calls and clone size are those reported in that table. The sample includes some 19,000 clones, with around four fifths observed a single time. Together, the top ten hold 20% to 30% of the sample.

CD4+ T cells from unexposed donors were collected before the COVID-19 pandemic (2011-2018). After around eleven days of culture, CD4+ T cells were isolated with the EasySep CD4+ T cell isolation kit. As cell numbers permitted, CD4+ T cells from unexposed donors were tested for reactivity to SARS-CoV-2 S and N and to four common cold coronavirus spike pools. PBMCs were cultured at approximately 2 million per well in IMDM supplemented with about 5.3% human AB serum and 10 IU/ml IL-2. Half of the culture medium was replaced with fresh IL-2-containing medium on days 3 and 7. In general, triplicate replicate wells were used for every peptide culture condition. Leukapheresis product for the unexposed donors was bought commercially. Ficoll-Paque PLUS gradient centrifugation was used to isolate PBMCs from leukapheresis product or whole blood. The PBMCs went either fresh into the expansion assay or into cryopreservation at -140 degrees C. The QIAamp Micro DNA Kit was used to extract genomic DNA from the CD4+ T cells.

The record originates from a study of CD4 T cells in relation to SARS-CoV-2 and coronaviruses (dated by TCRdb to the early 2020s). Broadly, across the study: In the ViraFEST assay, PBMCs were cultured with antigen for roughly ten days, after which TCR beta CDR3s were sequenced to identify antigen-specific clonal expansions. An HIV-1 Nef peptide pool or a no-peptide culture served as the negative reference condition. HLA restriction was mapped for shared crossreactive spike epitopes using patient-derived lymphoblastoid cell lines. The study assessed, at the TCR clonotype level, memory CD4+ T cell crossreactivity between SARS-CoV-2 and common cold coronavirus spike proteins. The Adaptive Biotechnologies TCR-sequencing kit was used to sequence samples from three pre-COVID donors and the naive versus memory experiments, while other data came from Illumina-based sequencing. Expansion assays from other donors in the study were sequenced with a different, Illumina-based TCR-beta assay.

Here is what the overall study found, with its caveats: Because the crossreactivity analysis focused on spike protein, crossreactivity against other viral proteins was not assessed. Significantly weaker SARS-CoV-2-driven expansion was shown by crossreactive clones than by monoreactive clones, consistent with antigenic imprinting. No donor contributed both pre-pandemic and post-infection samples, which limited tracing the source of pre-existing responses. Memory CD4+ clonotypes crossrecognizing SARS-CoV-2 and at least one common cold coronavirus spike were found in roughly 59% of donors. The study was constrained by small numbers of patients and of tested TCRs.

Sequences were obtained from CD4+ T cells from PBMCs, cultured in vitro. The source is a human donor in good health. The rearranged chain carries TRBV11-2 and TRBJ2-1; matching of 7 bases hints at TRBD2 as the D gene. The DNA sequence is TGTGCCAGCAGCTTAGGCAACAGGGTGGGAGGGGGTGAGCAGTTCTTC. It specifies CASSLGNRVGGGEQFF. With all but the CDR3 taken from the reference TRBV11-2 and TRBJ2-1 genes, the full variable domain is: EAGVAQSPRYKIIEKRQSVAFWCNPISGHATLYWYQQILGQGPKLLIQFQNNGVVDDSQLPKDRFSAERLKGVDSTLKIQPAKLEDSAVYLCASSLGNRVGGGEQFFGPGTRLTVL.